These 10 T cell receptor beta chains originate from one sample sequenced in a study of cytomegalovirus exposure and HLA in healthy donors (dated by TCRdb to the late 2010s). Library preparation employed the immunoSEQ multiplex PCR assay. The multiplex PCR relied on a mix of 60 forward primers for TCR Vbeta segments and 13 reverse primers for TCR Jbeta segments. This immuneACCESS table, as held by TCRdb, lists in-frame sequences with V and J called but not all clones. Of the missing ones, under half trace to an unresolved V gene in checked studies; the others have no known cause. Recorded for this sample are 100,000 to 150,000 clones; over 70% of them occurred a single time. The leading ten clones occupy roughly 9% of the sample. Sequencing was carried out using PBMCs. The origin of the receptors is a woman between 50 and 59 years old in good health and CMV-seropositive.

CDR3: CASSLDRSYNEQFF. The CDR3 DNA reads TGCGCCAGCAGCTTGGACAGGTCCTACAATGAGCAGTTCTTC. This chain connects TRBV5-1 to TRBJ2-1, with a possible D match to TRBD1 (5 bases). Trimming left V 0 bases short and J 1 base short, with 5 bases between. Germline V gene lookup returns CDR1 SGHRS and CDR2 YFSETQ. The length of the CDR3 is 14 residues.

The chain couples TRBV19 to TRBJ1-5; D remains ambiguous. The V gene's germline CDR1 is LNHDA and CDR2 SQIVND (reference sequence). V lost 1 base and J lost 3, with 13 bases in between. The CDR3 sequence is 16 residues long. The CDR3 DNA is TGTGCCAGTAGTATAGCGGCAGGCACATACAATCAGCCCCAGCATTTT. Translated, it gives CASSIAAGTYNQPQHF.

This chain connects TRBV7-9 to TRBJ1-4; D possibly corresponds to TRBD1 (6 bases). The CDR3 has 15 residues. Trimming shortened V by 5 bases and J by 4 bases, and 14 bases separated the two germline ends. Germline V gene sequence: CDR1 SEHNR, CDR2 FQNEAQ (reference sequence). This chain's CDR3 is CASSRYGQYNEKLFF. CDR3 nucleotides: TGTGCCAGCAGCCGGTACGGACAGTATAATGAAAAACTGTTTTTT.

CDR3 sequence (DNA): TGTGCCAGCAGCTTAGTAGCGAGGGACAGGAAGACCCAGTACTTC. This translates into CASSLVARDRKTQYF. The V and J genes are TRBV11-3 and TRBJ2-5; 8 nucleotides align to TRBD1. The CDR3 totals 15 residues. Germline V gene lookup returns CDR1 SGHNT and CDR2 YENEEA. V gave up 1 base and J gave up 6 bases; unmatched junction bases: 7. Based on the CDR3 plus reference TRBV11-3 and TRBJ2-5, the full variable domain is EAGVVQSPRYKIIEKKQPVAFWCNPISGHNTLYWYLQNLGQGPELLIRYENEEAVDDSQLPKDRFSAERLKGVDSTLKIQPAELGDSAVYLCASSLVARDRKTQYFGPGTRLLVL.

This sequence joins TRBV5-4 and TRBJ1-1; a possible D gene is TRBD1 (6 bases). The CDR3 sequence is 11 residues long. CDR1 is SGHNT, CDR2 YYREEE, per germline (reference sequence). Between the trimmed V and J ends, which lost 6 bases and 11 bases, there was a span of 14 bases. The CDR3 DNA reads as TGTGCCAGCATCCTCGAGGGGGACGCTTTCTTT. It codes for CASILEGDAFF.

The V call is TRBV7-8, the J call TRBJ1-3; D not certain. CDR1 is SGHVS, CDR2 FQNEAQ, per germline. The V gene lost 2 bases and the J gene lost 4 bases, with 15 bases spanning the gap. There are 16 residues in the CDR3. CDR3 in amino acids: CASSLPRSGGGNTIYF. The DNA of the CDR3 is TGTGCCAGCAGCTTACCCCGGTCAGGAGGGGGAAACACCATATATTTT. Together with reference TRBV7-8 and TRBJ1-3, the CDR3 gives the full variable domain: GAGVSQSPRYKVAKRGQDVALRCDPISGHVSLFWYQQALGQGPEFLTYFQNEAQLDKSGLPSDRFFAERPEGSVSTLKIQRTQQEDSAVYLCASSLPRSGGGNTIYFGEGSWLTVV.

The V gene is TRBV27, the J gene TRBJ1-5; TRBD1 matches at 7 bases. Germline V lookup: CDR1 MNHEY, CDR2 SMNVEV (reference sequence). This CDR3 region has 16 residues. V dropped 4 bases and J dropped 6; count of bases not matched to a gene: 12. The CDR3 DNA is TGTGCCAGCAGTTCCTTACAGGGGCCCTTAGTTCAGCCCCAGCATTTT. Its protein is CASSSLQGPLVQPQHF.

This clone was seen once. This chain uses TRBV5-4 with TRBJ2-5; 12 bases agree with TRBD2. The CDR3 covers 14 residues. CDR1 and CDR2 (germline): SGHNT, YYREEE (reference sequence). Losses at the gene ends were 3 bases for V and 8 bases for J; bases not matched to a gene: 5. The CDR3 DNA reads TGTGCCAGCAGCTCTACTAGCGGGGGGAATACCCAGTACTTC. Translated: CASSSTSGGNTQYF.

This chain uses TRBV10-3 with TRBJ1-2; TRBD1 matches at 10 bases. Germline V gives CDR1 ENHRY, CDR2 SYGVKD. This CDR3 is 14 amino acids long. V dropped 6 bases and J dropped 2; count of bases not matched to a gene: 3. This CDR3 reads CAISGTGVNYGYTF. CDR3 DNA: TGTGCCATCAGCGGGACAGGGGTAAACTATGGCTACACCTTC.

The chain links TRBV30 to TRBJ1-4; a possible D gene is TRBD1 (6 bases). CDR1 is GTSNPN, CDR2 SVGIG, per germline (reference sequence). The CDR3 length is 15 residues. With 0 bases removed from V and 8 bases from J, the gap between germline ends came to 16 bases. CDR3 DNA sequence: TGTGCCTGGAGTGTACGGGGGGCAGATGGGGAAAAACTGTTTTTT. Encoded protein: CAWSVRGADGEKLFF.